This is a list of T cell receptor beta chains from one sample in a study of T cells in Graves' hyperthyroidism and ophthalmopathy. TCRdb reprocessed the multiplex PCR reads with MiXCR, giving one entry per CDR3 protein. The sample lists about 130,000 distinct CDR3 sequences, more than 20% seen once, with about 67% in the top ten. Sequenced sample: blood. The receptors here all came from a woman aged 45-65 years with Graves' hyperthyroidism that later progressed to Graves' ophthalmopathy. The CDR3 runs from the conserved cysteine through the conserved F or W. The D gene is left open where the match is weak. Clone size appears in some rows only: once, few, many, or a class for an expanded clone.

J,V,D,size,DNA,CDR3
TRBJ1-1,TRBV5-6,NA,NA,TGTGCCAGCAGTTGGCCGGGGGCGAACACTGAAGCTTTCTTT,CASSWPGANTEAFF
TRBJ1-1,TRBV4-1,NA,NA,TGCGCCAGCAGCCAGACTTCTCTGAACAAGGAAGCTCTCTTT,CASSQTSLNKEALF
TRBJ1-1,TRBV2,TRBD1,many,TGTGCCAGCAGTGGACAGGGGGCGAATGTAATCACTGAAGCTTTCTTT,CASSGQGANVITEAFF
TRBJ1-5,TRBV6-1,NA,NA,TGTGCCAGCAGGGACCAGGGTGGGCAGCCCCAGCATTTT,CASRDQGGQPQHF
TRBJ1-2,TRBV20-1,NA,NA,TGCAGTGCTACACAGGGCGTGGTAGGCTACACCTTC,CSATQGVVGYTF
TRBJ2-2,TRBV24-1,NA,NA,TGTGCCACCAGTGGCGCGGCGAGCACCGGGGAGCTGTTTTTT,CATSGAASTGELFF
TRBJ2-5,TRBV12-3/TRBV12-4,NA,many,TGTGCCAGCAGTTTGAGCTGGCAAGAGACCCAGTACTTC,CASSLSWQETQYF
TRBJ2-6,TRBV24-1,NA,NA,TGTGCCACCAGTGATCGGTTGGTCTCTGGGGCCAACGTCCTGACTTTC,CATSDRLVSGANVLTF
TRBJ2-1,TRBV6-1,TRBD1,many,TGTGCCAGCAGCAAACAGGGGTACAATGAGCAGTTCTTC,CASSKQGYNEQFF
TRBJ1-1,TRBV7-2,NA,few,TGTGCCAGCAGCTTAGTGCACGGGAACACTGAAGCTTTCTTT,CASSLVHGNTEAFF
TRBJ2-3,TRBV2,TRBD2,many,TGTGCCAGCACTCGACTAGCGGGAGCCACAGATACGCAGTATTTT,CASTRLAGATDTQYF
TRBJ1-2,TRBV15,TRBD1,few,TGTGCCACCAGCAGAGAAGGGACAGCCTATGGCTACACCTTC,CATSREGTAYGYTF
TRBJ2-1,TRBV6-8,TRBD2,many,TGTGCCAGCAGTTACGGGACTAGAGAATGCAATGAGCAGTTCTTC,CASSYGTRECNEQFF
TRBJ1-2,TRBV5-6,NA,many,TGTGCCAGCAGCTCACGGACGGACTATGGCTACACCTTC,CASSSRTDYGYTF
TRBJ2-1,TRBV5-1,NA,NA,TGCGCCAGCAGCTTTAGTGGGGCCTACAATGAGCAGTTCTTC,CASSFSGAYNEQFF
TRBJ2-7,TRBV7-2,TRBD2,many,TGTGCCAGCAGCTTGGCGGGAGGGCCAAGGTACGAGCAGTACTTC,CASSLAGGPRYEQYF
TRBJ1-1,TRBV6-1,NA,few,TGTGCCAGCAGTCGCGACAGCCGAGGTCCAACTGAAGCTTTCTTT,CASSRDSRGPTEAFF
TRBJ1-3,TRBV20-1,NA,NA,TGCAGTACTGCAACAGGGAGGTCTGGAAACACCATATATTTT,CSTATGRSGNTIYF
TRBJ2-1,TRBV11-2,TRBD2,many,TGTGCCAGCAGCCGAGGACTAGCGGGAGTCTATGAGCAGTTCTTC,CASSRGLAGVYEQFF
TRBJ1-2,TRBV24-1,NA,many,TGTGCCACTTGGGACTTGGGCTATGGCTACACCTTC,CATWDLGYGYTF
TRBJ2-2,TRBV7-3,NA,many,TGTGCCAGCAGCCCTGAGCTTGGAAGGGGGGTTGGCGGGGAGCTGTTTTTT,CASSPELGRGVGGELFF
TRBJ2-7,TRBV3-1,NA,many,TGTGCCAGCAGGGCAGGGGGGAGCGAGCAGTACTTC,CASRAGGSEQYF
TRBJ2-4,TRBV28,NA,many,TGTGCCAGCAGTCCCCGCCCCCCGGCCAAAAACATTCAGTACTTC,CASSPRPPAKNIQYF
TRBJ2-5,TRBV18,NA,few,TGTGCCAGCTCACCGAGGGACCGTAGGGAGACCCAGTACTTC,CASSPRDRRETQYF
TRBJ1-6,TRBV20-1,NA,few,TGCAGTGCTAGAAGGGGGAGAGGCCCCCTTAATTCACCCCTCCACTTT,CSARRGRGPLNSPLHF
TRBJ1-2,TRBV19,NA,NA,TGTGCCAGTAGCGCTGCGGTGGGGGCTCGCTATGGCTACACCTTC,CASSAAVGARYGYTF